Listed below are T cell receptor beta chains from one sample, sequenced in a study of blood T cell repertoires in COVID-19. Libraries were prepared by immunoSEQ multiplex PCR; TCRdb keeps only in-frame clonotypes and omits some of them. Of about 14,000 clones detected, less than 80% appear once; the ten largest clones hold about 9.6%. Sequencing was performed on peripheral blood. These TCRs come from an older man with acute or convalescent COVID-19. Each CDR3 is given with its conserved first and last residue. The order of the fields is clone size, J gene, V gene, D gene, CDR3 DNA, CDR3 protein. A D gene is named only where the DNA matches it firmly. The size of a clone is reported for some rows only, either as once, few or many, or as a class for expanded clones.

few | TRBJ2-5 | TRBV1 | - | TGCACCAGCAGCCAAGATGCACTAGCGGGGGGGACCCAGTACTTC | CTSSQDALAGGTQYF
few | TRBJ1-6 | TRBV7-2 | - | TGTGCCAGCAGCTTCAGCGGGGGGAGGGGACGTTCACCCCTCCACTTT | CASSFSGGRGRSPLHF
- | TRBJ2-5 | TRBV7-2 | - | TGTGCCAGCAGCCCGATCTTTAGTGCCGCCCAGTACTTC | CASSPIFSAAQYF
- | TRBJ2-5 | TRBV11-2 | TRBD2 | TGTGCCAGCAGCTTGTTCGGGAGGTTTGAAGAGACCCAGTACTTC | CASSLFGRFEETQYF
- | TRBJ2-4 | TRBV5-1 | TRBD2 | TGCGCCAGCAGCCCCCGGGGACTAGCGGAGGGGAGGAGGGCCAAAAACATTCAGTACTTC | CASSPRGLAEGRRAKNIQYF
- | TRBJ2-2 | TRBV6-2/TRBV6-3 | TRBD2 | TGTGCCAGCAGTGGCTTCGGGAGGAACGCAGGGGAGCTGTTTTTT | CASSGFGRNAGELFF
large | TRBJ1-2 | TRBV25-1 | - | TGTGCCAGCAGTGAGCCGGGGGACCTATATGGCTACACCTTC | CASSEPGDLYGYTF
- | TRBJ2-3 | TRBV3-1/TRBV3-2 | TRBD2 | TGTGCCAGCAGTCGGACTAGCGGTAGCACAGATACGCAGTATTTT | CASSRTSGSTDTQYF
- | TRBJ1-4 | TRBV19 | TRBD1 | TGTGCCAGTACAGGCCGGTCCCGTCCCGGGACAGGGGCCCGGGAAAAACTGTTTTTT | CASTGRSRPGTGAREKLFF
- | TRBJ1-4 | TRBV7-2 | - | TGTGCCAGCAGCTCAAGGCTAGTGGGGCTGAATGAAAAACTGTTTTTT | CASSSRLVGLNEKLFF
once | TRBJ1-6 | TRBV19 | TRBD1 | TGTGCCAGTACCAAGAGGACAGGGGAATTCACCCTCCACTTT | CASTKRTGEFTLHF
- | TRBJ2-7 | TRBV15 | - | TGTGCCACCAGCAGAGATCGGCCGACAGGCAAGCAGTACTTC | CATSRDRPTGKQYF
- | TRBJ1-4 | TRBV6-1 | - | TGTGCCAGCAGTGAAAGGGGGGGTGGAAAACTGTTTTTT | CASSERGGGKLFF
- | TRBJ2-2 | TRBV5-4 | TRBD1 | TGTGCCAGCACCGTGGGGGCAGGACAGGGAAACACCGGGGAGCTGTTTTTT | CASTVGAGQGNTGELFF
- | TRBJ1-5 | TRBV7-9 | - | TGTGCCAGCAGCAAAGACGGGGGCAATCAGCCCCAGCATTTT | CASSKDGGNQPQHF
medium-sized | TRBJ2-1 | TRBV7-8 | TRBD2 | TGTGCCAGCAGCTTACGAAGGCGGGGGGGCCAACACAATGAGCAGTTCTTC | CASSLRRRGGQHNEQFF
- | TRBJ2-2 | TRBV30 | - | TGTGCCTGGAGTGTCCACAGGGGACTGGGCACCGGGGAGCTGTTTTTT | CAWSVHRGLGTGELFF
- | TRBJ1-2 | TRBV6-5 | - | TGTGCCAGCAGGGACTCGGCTAACTATGGCTACACCTTC | CASRDSANYGYTF
- | TRBJ2-2 | TRBV29-1 | - | TGCAGCTCCACAGGGAGCACCGGGGAGCTGTTTTTT | CSSTGSTGELFF
- | TRBJ2-3 | TRBV7-2 | TRBD2 | TGTGCCAGCAGCATCGGGACTAGCGTAATCACAGATACGCAGTATTTT | CASSIGTSVITDTQYF
few | TRBJ2-7 | TRBV9 | TRBD1 | TGTGCCAGCAGCGGCCTACAGGGGGAGAACGAGCAGTACTTC | CASSGLQGENEQYF
- | TRBJ1-1 | TRBV7-8 | TRBD1 | TGTGCCAGCAGCTTACGTGGGACAGGACCTGAAGCTTTCTTT | CASSLRGTGPEAFF
- | TRBJ2-1 | TRBV9 | TRBD2 | TGTGCCAGCAGCCCGCGACTAGCGGGAGGGCATGAGCAGTTCTTC | CASSPRLAGGHEQFF
- | TRBJ2-6 | TRBV5-1 | TRBD2 | TGCGCCAGCAGCTTGAGAGCGGGGGATTCTGGGGCCAACGTCCTGACTTTC | CASSLRAGDSGANVLTF
- | TRBJ2-7 | TRBV27 | TRBD2 | TGTGCCAGTGGATTAGTAAATAGCGGGAGGGCCTCCTACGAGCAGTACTTC | CASGLVNSGRASYEQYF
- | TRBJ1-5 | TRBV24-1 | - | TGTGCCACCAGTGATCACAGGGTAGGGAACAATCAGCCCCAGCATTTT | CATSDHRVGNNQPQHF
- | TRBJ2-1 | TRBV4-3 | TRBD2 | TGCGCCAGCAGCCAAGATCTAGCGGGGGGCATAAAGAATGAGCAGTTCTTC | CASSQDLAGGIKNEQFF
- | TRBJ1-4 | TRBV27 | - | TGTGCCAGCAGTTTGCAGTCGGGTGAAAAACTGTTTTTT | CASSLQSGEKLFF
- | TRBJ1-1 | TRBV7-9 | TRBD1 | TGTGCCAGCAGCTCCATCACCCGGGACAGGAAGAACACTGAAGCTTTCTTT | CASSSITRDRKNTEAFF
- | TRBJ2-7 | TRBV18 | TRBD2 | TGTGCCAGCTCACCACCGGGAACTAGCGACTACTCCTACGAGCAGTACTTC | CASSPPGTSDYSYEQYF
- | TRBJ1-5 | TRBV15 | - | TGTGCCACCAGCAGAGGGGGCGGTAGCAATCAGCCCCAGCATTTT | CATSRGGGSNQPQHF
once | TRBJ2-1 | TRBV25-1 | - | TGTGCCAGCAGTGAATACGTGACAAATCCAGAGCAGTTCTTC | CASSEYVTNPEQFF
- | TRBJ2-1 | TRBV9 | TRBD1 | TGTGCCAGCAGCCCGGGACAGACCTACAATGAGCAGTTCTTC | CASSPGQTYNEQFF
- | TRBJ2-7 | TRBV6-6 | TRBD2 | TGTGCCAGCAGTTACTCGACATCGGGAGGGTACGAGCAGTACTTC | CASSYSTSGGYEQYF
- | TRBJ2-7 | TRBV6-6 | - | TGTGCCAGCAGTGGTTCAGGGCACGAGCAGTACTTC | CASSGSGHEQYF
- | TRBJ2-6 | TRBV11-2 | - | TGTGCCAGCAGCTATAGCGCTGGGGCCAACGTCCTGACTTTC | CASSYSAGANVLTF
- | TRBJ2-7 | TRBV29-1 | - | TGCAGCGTTGAGCCTAGGGGTTCGGAATCCTACGAGCAGTACTTC | CSVEPRGSESYEQYF
- | TRBJ1-3 | TRBV6-5 | TRBD1 | TGTGCCACCGGACAGGGAACGGGAAACACCATATATTTT | CATGQGTGNTIYF
- | TRBJ2-7 | TRBV18 | TRBD1 | TGTGCCAGCTCACCCTTGCCAATTTCAGGACAGGGCGCGTACGAGCAGTACTTC | CASSPLPISGQGAYEQYF
- | TRBJ2-1 | TRBV27 | TRBD2 | TGTGCCAGCAGTTCGCGTCCGGGGGGGGTTTATTACAATGAGCAGTTCTTC | CASSSRPGGVYYNEQFF
few | TRBJ1-2 | TRBV6-1 | - | TGTGCCAGCAGTGAGGGGGGATATAGTGGGGATGGCTACACCTTC | CASSEGGYSGDGYTF
- | TRBJ1-6 | TRBV14 | - | TGTGCCAGCAGCCGAAGGTCCGGGGCACCCCTCCACTTT | CASSRRSGAPLHF
- | TRBJ1-5 | TRBV3-1/TRBV3-2 | - | TGTGCCAGCAGCCAAGATCTCCTTCAGCCCCAGCATTTT | CASSQDLLQPQHF
- | TRBJ1-3 | TRBV3-1/TRBV3-2 | - | TGTGCCAGCAGCAGGGACATGCTCCCTGGAAACACCATATATTTT | CASSRDMLPGNTIYF
few | TRBJ1-5 | TRBV19 | - | TGTGCCAGTAGTCTGACCCTAGCAGTCTCGGGGGGTCAGCCCCAGCATTTT | CASSLTLAVSGGQPQHF
- | TRBJ2-3 | TRBV6-5 | TRBD1 | TGTGCCAGCAGTCCTCAGGGGGCAGATACGCAGTATTTT | CASSPQGADTQYF
once | TRBJ1-2 | TRBV3-1/TRBV3-2 | TRBD1 | TGTGCCAGCAGCCAAGGCCAGGGGGCGGCCCGGGGCTACACCTTC | CASSQGQGAARGYTF
once | TRBJ1-5 | TRBV2 | - | TGTGCCAGCGGGCTCTCTTTCAGGGTTAATCAGCCCCAGCATTTT | CASGLSFRVNQPQHF
- | TRBJ1-5 | TRBV15 | TRBD1 | TGTGCCACCAGCAGTCGCACGACAGGGCGGAGCAATCAGCCCCAGCATTTT | CATSSRTTGRSNQPQHF
- | TRBJ2-2 | TRBV7-3 | - | TGTGCCAGCAGCTTCGAGCGCGAACACCGGGAGCTGTTTTTT | CASSFEREHRELFF
- | TRBJ2-5 | TRBV5-1 | TRBD2 | TGCGCCAGCAGCCGGGGGGGCCTCGAAGAGACCCAGTACTTC | CASSRGGLEETQYF
- | TRBJ1-6 | TRBV21-1 | - | TGTGCCAGCACCAAACCTCCACAGGGGGCTAATTCACCCCTCCACTTT | CASTKPPQGANSPLHF
- | TRBJ2-5 | TRBV7-9 | - | TGTGCCAGCAGCTTAGACAATGGCAGGGACCAAGAGACCCAGTACTTC | CASSLDNGRDQETQYF
- | TRBJ2-7 | TRBV6-1 | TRBD2 | TGTGCCAGCAGTGACCGCGGGGGAAGGGGCGAGCAGTACTTC | CASSDRGGRGEQYF
- | TRBJ2-1 | TRBV6-6 | TRBD2 | TGTGCCAGCAGTCCCCCCCCTAGCGGGGGGGCCGGGGGCAATGAGCAGTTCTTC | CASSPPPSGGAGGNEQFF
- | TRBJ2-7 | TRBV19 | TRBD2 | TGTGCCAGTAGAGAAGCGGGGCTCTACGAGCAGTACTTC | CASREAGLYEQYF
- | TRBJ2-2 | TRBV7-3 | TRBD1 | TGTGCCAGCAGCTACCTACAGGGGTTCGGGGAGCTGTTTTTT | CASSYLQGFGELFF
- | TRBJ1-5 | TRBV7-8 | TRBD1 | TGTGCCAGCAGCTCCTCGACAGGGGGCTCGGGCTGGGCCCAGCATTTT | CASSSSTGGSGWAQHF
- | TRBJ1-5 | TRBV7-8 | - | TGTGCCAGCAGTTCGACGGTGGGGGCTGGCCAGCCCCAGCATTTT | CASSSTVGAGQPQHF
- | TRBJ2-2 | TRBV19 | - | TGTGCCAGTAGACAGGCCACCGGGGAGCTGTTTTTT | CASRQATGELFF